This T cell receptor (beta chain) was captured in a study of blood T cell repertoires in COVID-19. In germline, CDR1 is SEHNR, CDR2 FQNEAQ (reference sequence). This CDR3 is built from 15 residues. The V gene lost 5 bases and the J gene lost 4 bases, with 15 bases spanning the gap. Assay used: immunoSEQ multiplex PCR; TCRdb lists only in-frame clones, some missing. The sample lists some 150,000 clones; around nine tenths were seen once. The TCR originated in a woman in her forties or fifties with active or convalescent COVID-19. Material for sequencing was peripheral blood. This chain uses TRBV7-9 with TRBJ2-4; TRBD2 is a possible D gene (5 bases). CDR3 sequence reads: CASSPRGTLKNIQYF. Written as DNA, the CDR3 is TGTGCCAGCAGCCCACGGGGAACCTTAAAAAACATTCAGTACTTC. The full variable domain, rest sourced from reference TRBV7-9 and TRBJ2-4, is DTGVSQNPRHKITKRGQNVTFRCDPISEHNRLYWYRQTLGQGPEFLTYFQNEAQLEKSRLLSDRFSAERPKGSFSTLEIQRTEQGDSAMYLCASSPRGTLKNIQYFGAGTRLSVL.